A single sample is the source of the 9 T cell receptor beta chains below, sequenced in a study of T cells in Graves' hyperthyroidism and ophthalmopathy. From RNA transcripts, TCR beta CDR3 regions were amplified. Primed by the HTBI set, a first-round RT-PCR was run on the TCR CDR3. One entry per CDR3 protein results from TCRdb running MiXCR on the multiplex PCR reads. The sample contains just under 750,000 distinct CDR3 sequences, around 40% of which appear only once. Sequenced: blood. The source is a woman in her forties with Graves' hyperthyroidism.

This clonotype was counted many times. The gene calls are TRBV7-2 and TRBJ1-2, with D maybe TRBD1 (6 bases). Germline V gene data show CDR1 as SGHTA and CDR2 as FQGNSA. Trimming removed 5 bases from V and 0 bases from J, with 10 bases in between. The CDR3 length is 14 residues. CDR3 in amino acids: CASSGQRPNYGYTF. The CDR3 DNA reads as TGTGCCAGCAGCGGACAGAGGCCTAACTATGGCTACACCTTC. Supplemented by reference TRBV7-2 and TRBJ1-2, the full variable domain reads GAGVSQSPSNKVTEKGKDVELRCDPISGHTALYWYRQSLGQGLEFLIYFQGNSAPDKSGLPSDRFSAERTGGSVSTLTIQRTQQEDSAVYLCASSGQRPNYGYTFGSGTRLTVV.

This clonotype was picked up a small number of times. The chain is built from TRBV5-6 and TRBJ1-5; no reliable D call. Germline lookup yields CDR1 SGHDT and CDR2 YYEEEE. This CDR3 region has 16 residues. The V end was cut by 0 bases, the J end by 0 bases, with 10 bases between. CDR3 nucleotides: TGTGCCAGCAGCTTGGCGTCGCTTTATAGCAATCAGCCCCAGCATTTT. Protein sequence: CASSLASLYSNQPQHF.

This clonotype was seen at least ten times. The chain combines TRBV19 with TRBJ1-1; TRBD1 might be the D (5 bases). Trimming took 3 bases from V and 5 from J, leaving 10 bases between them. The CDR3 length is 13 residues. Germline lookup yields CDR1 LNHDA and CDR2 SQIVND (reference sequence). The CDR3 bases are TGTGCCAGTAGTATGGTTGGGGGGACTGAAGCTTTCTTT. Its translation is CASSMVGGTEAFF.

In DNA form, the CDR3 reads TGTGCCAGCAGTTCGCGACAGGGAAACGTCGGCAATCAGCCCCAGCATTTT. It codes for CASSSRQGNVGNQPQHF. This chain links TRBV7-9 with TRBJ1-5; 7 bases align to TRBD1. The J segment lost 2 bases and the V segment lost 6 bases, leaving 13 bases of the junction unmatched. Germline V CDR1 and CDR2: SEHNR, FQNEAQ (reference sequence). The CDR3 extends over 17 amino acids.

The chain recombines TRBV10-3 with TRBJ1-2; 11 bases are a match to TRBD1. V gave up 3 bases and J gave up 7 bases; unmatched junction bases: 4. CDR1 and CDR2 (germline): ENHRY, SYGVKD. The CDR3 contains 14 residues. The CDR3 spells CAISDLGTGGGYTF. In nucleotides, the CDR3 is TGTGCCATCAGTGATCTAGGGACAGGGGGTGGCTACACCTTC.

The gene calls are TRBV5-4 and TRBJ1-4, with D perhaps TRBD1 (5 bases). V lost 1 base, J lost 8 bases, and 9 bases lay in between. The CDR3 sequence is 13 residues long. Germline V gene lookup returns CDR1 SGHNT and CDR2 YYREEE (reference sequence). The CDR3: CASSLRGYEKLFF. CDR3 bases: TGTGCCAGCAGCTTGCGGGGGTACGAAAAACTGTTTTTT. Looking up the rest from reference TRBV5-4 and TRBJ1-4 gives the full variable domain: ETGVTQSPTHLIKTRGQQVTLRCSSQSGHNTVSWYQQALGQGPQFIFQYYREEENGRGNFPPRFSGLQFPNYSSELNVNALELDDSALYLCASSLRGYEKLFFGSGTQLSVL.

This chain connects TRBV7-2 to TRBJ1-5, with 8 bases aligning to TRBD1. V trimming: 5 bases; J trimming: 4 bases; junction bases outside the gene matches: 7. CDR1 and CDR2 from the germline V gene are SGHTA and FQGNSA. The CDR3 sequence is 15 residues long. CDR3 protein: CASSLPDRGNQPQHF. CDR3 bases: TGTGCCAGCAGCCTCCCAGACAGGGGAAATCAGCCCCAGCATTTT.

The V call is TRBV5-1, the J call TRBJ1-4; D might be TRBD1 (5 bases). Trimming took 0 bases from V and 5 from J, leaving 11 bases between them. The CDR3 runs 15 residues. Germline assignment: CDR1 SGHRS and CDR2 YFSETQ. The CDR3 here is CASSLGDSQNEKLFF. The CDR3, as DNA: TGCGCCAGCAGCTTGGGCGACAGTCAGAATGAAAAACTGTTTTTT. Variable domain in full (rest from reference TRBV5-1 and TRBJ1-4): KAGVTQTPRYLIKTRGQQVTLSCSPISGHRSVSWYQQTPGQGLQFLFEYFSETQRNKGNFPGRFSGRQFSNSRSEMNVSTLELGDSALYLCASSLGDSQNEKLFFGSGTQLSVL.

CDR3 DNA sequence: TGCAGTCGTTCGGACAGGGGGAATCAGCCCCAGCATTTT. The encoded protein is CSRSDRGNQPQHF. The chain recombines TRBV29-1 with TRBJ1-5, with TRBD1 identical over 10 bases. Per the germline V gene, CDR1 is SQVTM and CDR2 is ANQGSEA. This CDR3 is built from 13 residues. The full variable domain, in which reference TRBV29-1 and TRBJ1-5 provide the parts outside the CDR3, is SAVISQKPSRDICQRGTSLTIQCQVDSQVTMMFWYRQQPGQSLTLIATANQGSEATYESGFVIDKFPISRPNLTFSTLTVSNMSPEDSSIYLCSRSDRGNQPQHFGDGTRLSIL.